These 21 T cell receptor beta chains came from one sample sequenced in a study of T cell responses to AZD1222 COVID-19 vaccine. Sequenced by immunoSEQ multiplex PCR; TCRdb stores in-frame clones only, minus some. The sample has 120,000 to 150,000 clones; around 86% are singletons. This specimen consisted of peripheral blood, obtained on day 0 of MenACWY control vaccination. These receptors all stem from an adult in good health.

The chain carries TRBV14 and TRBJ2-7; 8 nucleotides agree with TRBD2. Trimming cost V 3 bases and J 2 bases; bases outside gene matches: 9. Germline V gene lookup returns CDR1 SGHDN and CDR2 FVKESK. The CDR3 contains 16 residues. CDR3 sequence reads: CASSQYSGTSTYEQYF. The DNA for the CDR3 is TGTGCCAGCAGCCAGTACTCCGGGACTAGTACCTACGAGCAGTACTTC.

The V gene is TRBV12-3 or TRBV12-4, the J gene TRBJ2-5; the match to TRBD2 covers 12 bases. V trimming: 7 bases; J trimming: 9 bases; junction bases outside the gene matches: 6. There are 13 residues in the CDR3. The CDR3 loop reads CASMTSGGMAQYF. Written as DNA, the CDR3 is TGTGCCAGCATGACTAGCGGGGGTATGGCCCAGTACTTC.

Comment on this clone: The same CDR3 arises from other DNA sequences in this sample as well. The chain employs TRBV18 and TRBJ2-7; possibly TRBD1 for D (6 bases). Trimming removed 1 base from V and 2 bases from J, with 9 bases in between. This CDR3 contains 14 residues. In germline, CDR1 is KGHSH, CDR2 LQKENI. In DNA form, the CDR3 reads TGTGCCAGCTCACCACGGCAGGGGACCTACGAGCAGTACGTC. It encodes CASSPRQGTYEQYV.

This clone has a handful of counts. This sequence joins TRBV25-1 and TRBJ2-1; 12 bases are a match to TRBD1. Looked up from germline, CDR1 is MGHDK and CDR2 is SYGVNS. After removal of 4 bases from V and 8 bases from J, the junction contained 6 bases not matched to a gene. CDR3 length equals 15 residues. CDR3 nucleotide sequence: TGTGCCAGCAGTGGGGGACAGGGGGCGCCGGATGAGCAGTTCTTC. This gives the protein CASSGGQGAPDEQFF. The full variable domain, completed using reference TRBV25-1 and TRBJ2-1, is EADIYQTPRYLVIGTGKKITLECSQTMGHDKMYWYQQDPGMELHLIHYSYGVNSTEKGDLSSESTVSRIRTEHFPLTLESARPSHTSQYLCASSGGQGAPDEQFFGPGTRLTVL.

CDR3 DNA: TGTGCCACCAGTGATCGACAGGGGGCTACGGCAGATACGCAGTATTTT. This codes for CATSDRQGATADTQYF. The chain is built from TRBV24-1 and TRBJ2-3; TRBD1 aligns across 10 bases. The CDR3 sequence is 16 residues long. J gave up 4 bases and V 3 bases, and 6 bases lay outside the gene matches. Germline assignment: CDR1 KGHDR and CDR2 SFDVKD.

The V gene is TRBV30, the J gene TRBJ1-3; D is unclear. Germline lookup yields CDR1 GTSNPN and CDR2 SVGIG (reference sequence). Trimming cost V 2 bases and J 8 bases, with 16 bases left between them. The CDR3 is 14 amino acids. The CDR3 sequence: CAWSRPGGGDTIYF. Here the CDR3 DNA reads TGTGCCTGGAGTAGGCCGGGAGGCGGGGACACCATATATTTT. Supplemented by reference TRBV30 and TRBJ1-3, the full variable domain reads SQTIHQWPATLVQPVGSPLSLECTVEGTSNPNLYWYRQAAGRGLQLLFYSVGIGQISSEVPQNLSASRPQDRQFILSSKKLLLSDSGFYLCAWSRPGGGDTIYFGEGSWLTVV.

The rearrangement links TRBV21-1 to TRBJ1-1; the table's D call, TRBD1, was not checked against the DNA. TRBV21-1 is flagged as a pseudogene. This CDR3 is 15 amino acids long. Here the CDR3 reads CASSKRGSWDTEAFF. The CDR3 DNA follows: TGTGCCAGCAGCAAAAGGGGCTCTTGGGACACTGAAGCTTTCTTT.

The chain employs TRBV5-4 and TRBJ2-4; D is unclear. V was clipped by 3 bases and J by 0 bases, with 10 bases between them. CDR1 is SGHNT, CDR2 YYREEE, per germline (reference sequence). The CDR3 spans 15 residues. CDR3 nucleotides: TGTGCCAGCAGCTATTTGGGTGAAGCCAAAAACATTCAGTACTTC. Amino acids: CASSYLGEAKNIQYF. Combining the CDR3 with reference TRBV5-4 and TRBJ2-4 gives the whole variable domain ETGVTQSPTHLIKTRGQQVTLRCSSQSGHNTVSWYQQALGQGPQFIFQYYREEENGRGNFPPRFSGLQFPNYSSELNVNALELDDSALYLCASSYLGEAKNIQYFGAGTRLSVL.

V and J are TRBV25-1 and TRBJ2-1; D gene uncertain. CDR1 MGHDK and CDR2 SYGVNS come from the germline V gene. This CDR3 spans 14 amino acids. Trimming pared 1 base from V and 3 bases from J, leaving 7 bases between. CDR3 coding DNA: TGTGCCAGCAGTGAATCGGTCCACTACAATGAGCAGTTCTTC. It yields the protein CASSESVHYNEQFF.

The chain is built from TRBV9 and TRBJ2-3; no definite D call. V lost 5 bases, J lost 1 base, and 8 bases lay in between. The germline V gene encodes CDR1 SGDLS and CDR2 YYNGEE. This CDR3 has 13 amino acids. The CDR3 DNA sequence: TGTGCCAGCAGTTTCCTGGGCACAGATACGCAGTATTTT. As protein: CASSFLGTDTQYF.

The chain carries TRBV23-1 and TRBJ1-6, with a tentative D call TRBD1 (5 bases). TRBV23-1 is reported as an ORF; its role is uncertain. The ends were cut back, 1 base at V and 3 bases at J, with 22 bases in the middle. The length of the CDR3 is 20 residues. This chain's CDR3 is CASSQCRFRETGDYNSPLHF. The CDR3, as DNA: TGCGCCAGCAGTCAATGTCGGTTTAGGGAAACAGGAGACTATAATTCACCCCTCCACTTT.

The J gene is TRBJ2-6, the V gene TRBV5-1; TRBD1 aligns across 9 bases. Losses at the gene ends were 2 bases for V and 4 bases for J; bases not matched to a gene: 10. The CDR3 extends over 18 amino acids. The germline gives CDR1 SGHRS, CDR2 YFSETQ. The CDR3 DNA reads TGCGCCAGCAGCTTTGGACAGGGGATGAGGGAGGGGGCCAACGTCCTGACTTTC. It translates to CASSFGQGMREGANVLTF.

The rearrangement links TRBV7-6 to TRBJ2-2; D gene ambiguous. V lost 3 bases and J lost 1, with 9 bases in between. This CDR3 spans 15 amino acids. Per germline, CDR1 SGHVS and CDR2 FNYEAQ. This CDR3 is CASSFTIGNTGELFF. DNA for the CDR3: TGTGCCAGCAGCTTCACAATTGGGAACACCGGGGAGCTGTTTTTT.

This chain joins TRBV2 and TRBJ1-1; D remains unclear. Germline assignment: CDR1 SNHLY and CDR2 FYNNEI. Trimming pared 3 bases from V and 7 bases from J, leaving 12 bases between. The CDR3 runs to 13 residues. CDR3 sequence reads: CASSEKEQYEAFF. CDR3 DNA sequence: TGTGCCAGCAGTGAGAAGGAACAGTATGAAGCTTTCTTT.

The V gene is TRBV4-1, the J gene TRBJ1-5; 7 bases agree with TRBD1. The J segment lost 0 bases and the V segment lost 4 bases, leaving 3 bases of the junction unmatched. The CDR3 runs to 15 residues. CDR1 and CDR2 from the germline V gene are MGHRA and YSYEKL. The CDR3 nucleotides read TGCGCCAGCAGCCGCGACAGGGCTAGCAATCAGCCCCAGCATTTT. As protein: CASSRDRASNQPQHF.

The rearrangement joins TRBV30 to TRBJ2-5; possibly TRBD2 for D (6 bases). CDR1 and CDR2 (germline): GTSNPN, SVGIG (reference sequence). Trimming took 4 bases from V and 1 from J, leaving 19 bases between them. This CDR3 region has 16 residues. In nucleotides, the CDR3 is TGTGCCTGGAACGTTCTGCGGGACTGGGGCCAAGAGACCCAGTACTTC. Translating it yields CAWNVLRDWGQETQYF.

A remark on this clone: At one end the junction does not follow the germline gene, possibly because of a read error. V usage is TRBV6-1 and J usage is TRBJ1-2; 7 nucleotides match TRBD1. Germline assignment: CDR1 MNHNS and CDR2 SASEGT. The CDR3 contains 14 residues. This CDR3 reads CASSKAGGPYGYTF. CDR3 DNA: TGTGCCAGCAGTAAAGCAGGGGGGCCTTATGGCTACACCTTC.

The chain recombines TRBV9 with TRBJ1-1; 8 bases map to TRBD1. Germline lookup yields CDR1 SGDLS and CDR2 YYNGEE. V lost 4 bases, J lost 5 bases, and 4 bases stayed unmatched. The CDR3 is 13 residues long. The CDR3: CASSPTGGTEAFF. CDR3 sequence (DNA): TGTGCCAGCAGCCCAACAGGGGGGACTGAAGCTTTCTTT.

CDR3 residues: CASSRLAGGHKTQDTQYF. CDR3 DNA sequence: TGTGCCAGCAGCCGACTAGCGGGGGGCCATAAGACTCAAGATACGCAGTATTTT. The chain couples TRBV5-8 to TRBJ2-3; 13 nucleotides agree with TRBD2. CDR1 and CDR2 (germline): SGHTS, YDEGEE. Germline trimming cut 4 bases from V and 5 bases from J; bases unmatched to any gene: 13. The CDR3 sequence is 18 residues long.

The J gene is TRBJ1-2, the V gene TRBV14, with D perhaps matching TRBD1 (6 bases). V lost 1 base and J lost 2, with 11 bases in between. This CDR3 comprises 15 residues. CDR1 and CDR2 from the germline V gene are SGHDN and FVKESK. CDR3 sequence reads: CASSQVPGQNYGYTF. CDR3 nucleotide sequence: TGTGCCAGCAGCCAAGTTCCGGGACAAAACTATGGCTACACCTTC.

This chain uses TRBV13 with TRBJ1-2; D unresolved. CDR1 is PRHDT and CDR2 is FYEKMQ in the germline V gene (reference sequence). This CDR3 spans 13 amino acids. V gave up 4 bases and J gave up 4 bases, with 10 bases separating them. CDR3 sequence: CASSSRSGYGYTF. The DNA of the CDR3 is TGTGCCAGCAGCTCCCGATCAGGCTATGGCTACACCTTC.